Listed below are T cell receptor beta chains from one sample, sequenced in a study of shared clonotypes between healthy human individuals. Clones were read by immunoSEQ multiplex PCR, and TCRdb kept only the in-frame ones, dropping some. The sample includes around 2.1 million clones, 85% to 95% of them seen just once. Sequenced: naive CD8+ T cells from PBMCs. These receptors came from a man aged 18 to 35 in good health. Some clones in this sample may be carry-over from other donors' samples. The CDR3 runs from the conserved cysteine through the conserved F or W. The order of the fields is clone size, D gene, V gene, J gene, CDR3 protein, CDR3 DNA. D genes are given only for firm matches. A clone size is listed for some rows: how often the clone was seen (once, few, many), or a class if it is expanded.

clone_size: NA; d_call: NA; v_call: TRBV28; j_call: TRBJ1-6; cdr3_aa: CASRTGHNNSPLHF; cdr3_nt: TGTGCCAGCAGAACGGGACATAATAATTCACCCCTCCACTTT
clone_size: NA; d_call: TRBD2; v_call: TRBV19; j_call: TRBJ2-1; cdr3_aa: CASSIKLAIVYNEQFF; cdr3_nt: TGTGCCAGTAGTATAAAACTAGCGATAGTCTACAATGAGCAGTTCTTC
clone_size: NA; d_call: NA; v_call: TRBV7-3; j_call: TRBJ1-5; cdr3_aa: CASSQDGGRIQPQHF; cdr3_nt: TGTGCCAGCAGCCAGGACGGGGGGCGGATTCAGCCCCAGCATTTT
clone_size: NA; d_call: NA; v_call: TRBV9; j_call: TRBJ2-3; cdr3_aa: CASSYPHSGGTDTQYF; cdr3_nt: TGTGCCAGCAGCTACCCCCACTCGGGAGGCACAGATACGCAGTATTTT
clone_size: NA; d_call: NA; v_call: TRBV27; j_call: TRBJ2-2; cdr3_aa: CASSNGPTNTGELFF; cdr3_nt: TGTGCCAGCAGTAACGGACCTACGAACACCGGGGAGCTGTTTTTT
clone_size: NA; d_call: NA; v_call: TRBV4-1; j_call: TRBJ1-5; cdr3_aa: CASSQVVPTNQPQHF; cdr3_nt: TGCGCCAGCAGCCAAGTCGTTCCCACTAATCAGCCCCAGCATTTT
clone_size: NA; d_call: NA; v_call: TRBV28; j_call: TRBJ1-1; cdr3_aa: CASSLPGTVNTEAFF; cdr3_nt: TGTGCCAGCAGCCTCCCCGGGACGGTGAATACTGAAGCTTTCTTT
clone_size: NA; d_call: NA; v_call: TRBV21-1; j_call: TRBJ1-1; cdr3_aa: CASSSTPGGDTEAFF; cdr3_nt: TGTGCCAGCAGCTCGACACCCGGAGGGGACACTGAAGCTTTCTTT
clone_size: NA; d_call: NA; v_call: TRBV6-5; j_call: TRBJ2-1; cdr3_aa: CASSPSGPSYNEQFF; cdr3_nt: TGTGCCAGCAGTCCAAGCGGTCCGTCCTACAATGAGCAGTTCTTC
clone_size: NA; d_call: TRBD1; v_call: TRBV7-9; j_call: TRBJ1-1; cdr3_aa: CASSLIGGQGSAFF; cdr3_nt: TGTGCCAGCAGCTTAATTGGGGGACAGGGCTCGGCTTTCTTT
clone_size: NA; d_call: TRBD1; v_call: TRBV28; j_call: TRBJ1-5; cdr3_aa: CASSFPDRGSNQPQHF; cdr3_nt: TGTGCCAGCAGTTTTCCCGACAGGGGTAGCAATCAGCCCCAGCATTTT
clone_size: NA; d_call: TRBD2; v_call: TRBV28; j_call: TRBJ2-7; cdr3_aa: CASSLNLGLSSYEQYF; cdr3_nt: TGTGCCAGCAGTTTAAATCTGGGACTAAGCTCCTACGAGCAGTACTTC
clone_size: NA; d_call: NA; v_call: TRBV5-6; j_call: TRBJ2-1; cdr3_aa: CASSPLGYNEQFF; cdr3_nt: TGTGCCAGCAGCCCCCTGGGGTACAATGAGCAGTTCTTC
clone_size: NA; d_call: NA; v_call: TRBV19; j_call: TRBJ2-7; cdr3_aa: CASSATAREQYF; cdr3_nt: TGTGCCAGTAGTGCGACAGCGCGAGAGCAGTACTTC
clone_size: NA; d_call: NA; v_call: TRBV6-1; j_call: TRBJ2-7; cdr3_aa: CASSELLGSYEQYF; cdr3_nt: TGTGCCAGCAGTGAACTCCTCGGCTCCTACGAGCAGTACTTC
clone_size: NA; d_call: NA; v_call: TRBV6-1; j_call: TRBJ2-7; cdr3_aa: CASGLFQDSYEQYF; cdr3_nt: TGTGCCAGTGGGTTGTTCCAGGACTCCTACGAGCAGTACTTC
clone_size: NA; d_call: TRBD2; v_call: TRBV7-2; j_call: TRBJ2-1; cdr3_aa: CASSKPTSGRSFGEQFF; cdr3_nt: TGTGCCAGCAGCAAGCCGACTAGCGGGAGATCTTTTGGTGAGCAGTTCTTC
clone_size: NA; d_call: TRBD2; v_call: TRBV29-1; j_call: TRBJ2-4; cdr3_aa: CSVEVRGGANKNIQYF; cdr3_nt: TGCAGCGTTGAAGTTCGGGGGGGCGCGAACAAAAACATTCAGTACTTC
clone_size: NA; d_call: NA; v_call: TRBV21-1; j_call: TRBJ2-7; cdr3_aa: CASSARQGSSYEQYF; cdr3_nt: TGTGCCAGCAGCGCCCGACAGGGGAGCTCCTACGAGCAGTACTTC
clone_size: NA; d_call: TRBD1; v_call: TRBV4-3; j_call: TRBJ2-4; cdr3_aa: CASSQDGRGYQLAKNIQYF; cdr3_nt: TGCGCCAGCAGCCAAGATGGCAGGGGGTACCAATTAGCCAAAAACATTCAGTACTTC
clone_size: NA; d_call: NA; v_call: TRBV5-1; j_call: TRBJ2-7; cdr3_aa: CASSGGPPNPYEQYF; cdr3_nt: TGCGCCAGCAGCGGGGGACCCCCCAACCCCTACGAGCAGTACTTC
clone_size: NA; d_call: NA; v_call: TRBV4-1; j_call: TRBJ2-2; cdr3_aa: CASSQGQDPDTGELFF; cdr3_nt: TGCGCCAGCAGCCAAGGACAGGACCCGGACACCGGGGAGCTGTTTTTT
clone_size: NA; d_call: NA; v_call: TRBV9; j_call: TRBJ2-1; cdr3_aa: CASSENRISYNEQFF; cdr3_nt: TGTGCCAGCAGCGAGAACAGGATCTCCTACAATGAGCAGTTCTTC
clone_size: NA; d_call: TRBD2; v_call: TRBV7-6; j_call: TRBJ2-1; cdr3_aa: CASSLAGGRMDEQFF; cdr3_nt: TGTGCCAGCAGCTTAGCGGGCGGGAGGATGGATGAGCAGTTCTTC
clone_size: NA; d_call: NA; v_call: TRBV7-8; j_call: TRBJ2-5; cdr3_aa: CASKQKPSGRRRGETQYF; cdr3_nt: TGTGCCAGCAAGCAAAAACCGTCGGGACGTCGACGGGGAGAGACCCAGTACTTC
clone_size: NA; d_call: NA; v_call: TRBV6-5; j_call: TRBJ1-5; cdr3_aa: CASSYLEGTQPQHF; cdr3_nt: TGTGCCAGCAGTTACTTGGAGGGAACTCAGCCCCAGCATTTT
clone_size: NA; d_call: NA; v_call: TRBV6-1; j_call: TRBJ1-1; cdr3_aa: CASSGPGPRARAYTEAFF; cdr3_nt: TGTGCCAGCAGTGGGCCGGGACCCAGGGCTAGGGCGTACACTGAAGCTTTCTTT
clone_size: NA; d_call: TRBD1; v_call: TRBV30; j_call: TRBJ2-1; cdr3_aa: CAWISGQSYNEQFF; cdr3_nt: TGTGCCTGGATTTCGGGACAGAGCTACAATGAGCAGTTCTTC
clone_size: NA; d_call: TRBD1; v_call: TRBV27; j_call: TRBJ1-2; cdr3_aa: CASSPIGQGRASYGYTF; cdr3_nt: TGTGCCAGCAGTCCAATCGGACAGGGACGCGCCTCATATGGCTACACCTTC
clone_size: NA; d_call: TRBD1; v_call: TRBV30; j_call: TRBJ1-1; cdr3_aa: CAWSETGVGAFF; cdr3_nt: TGTGCCTGGAGTGAGACAGGGGTGGGAGCTTTCTTT
clone_size: NA; d_call: NA; v_call: TRBV19; j_call: TRBJ2-7; cdr3_aa: CASSVYSGRQAYEQYF; cdr3_nt: TGTGCCAGTAGTGTTTATTCGGGCCGCCAAGCCTACGAGCAGTACTTC
clone_size: NA; d_call: NA; v_call: TRBV27; j_call: TRBJ2-7; cdr3_aa: CASSLMGLVNEQYF; cdr3_nt: TGTGCCAGCAGTTTAATGGGCCTAGTAAACGAGCAGTACTTC
clone_size: NA; d_call: NA; v_call: TRBV2; j_call: TRBJ2-7; cdr3_aa: CASSDLISHSSYEQYF; cdr3_nt: TGTGCCAGCAGTGACTTAATCTCACACAGCTCCTACGAGCAGTACTTC
clone_size: NA; d_call: NA; v_call: TRBV4-3; j_call: TRBJ2-7; cdr3_aa: CASSQGLSSSEQYF; cdr3_nt: TGCGCCAGCAGCCAAGGACTAAGTTCCTCCGAGCAGTACTTC
clone_size: NA; d_call: NA; v_call: TRBV11-2; j_call: TRBJ2-1; cdr3_aa: CASSRGTASNEQFF; cdr3_nt: TGTGCCAGCAGCCGCGGGACAGCATCCAATGAGCAGTTCTTC
clone_size: NA; d_call: NA; v_call: TRBV5-6; j_call: TRBJ1-4; cdr3_aa: CASSPGPLLEKLFF; cdr3_nt: TGTGCCAGCAGCCCCGGACCCCTTCTTGAAAAACTGTTTTTT
clone_size: once; d_call: TRBD1; v_call: TRBV27; j_call: TRBJ1-4; cdr3_aa: CASSLSAGTGYEKLFF; cdr3_nt: TGTGCCAGCAGTTTATCGGCCGGGACAGGGTACGAAAAACTGTTTTTT
clone_size: once; d_call: NA; v_call: TRBV15; j_call: TRBJ2-5; cdr3_aa: CATRSGTLQETQYF; cdr3_nt: TGTGCCACCAGGTCCGGGACTTTGCAAGAGACCCAGTACTTC
clone_size: NA; d_call: TRBD2; v_call: TRBV2; j_call: TRBJ2-7; cdr3_aa: CASTLAGVREQYF; cdr3_nt: TGTGCCAGCACCCTAGCGGGAGTACGGGAGCAGTACTTC
clone_size: NA; d_call: TRBD1; v_call: TRBV25-1; j_call: TRBJ1-2; cdr3_aa: CASSELRQGGGYTF; cdr3_nt: TGTGCCAGCAGTGAATTAAGACAGGGCGGTGGCTACACCTTC
clone_size: NA; d_call: NA; v_call: TRBV18; j_call: TRBJ2-7; cdr3_aa: CASSPPVASVLYEQYF; cdr3_nt: TGTGCCAGCTCACCCCCCGTGGCCTCCGTCCTCTACGAGCAGTACTTC
clone_size: NA; d_call: TRBD2; v_call: TRBV4-1; j_call: TRBJ2-2; cdr3_aa: CASSQDAGDYTGELFF; cdr3_nt: TGCGCCAGCAGCCAAGATGCGGGGGACTACACCGGGGAGCTGTTTTTT
clone_size: NA; d_call: TRBD2; v_call: TRBV19; j_call: TRBJ2-7; cdr3_aa: CASSISGESEQYF; cdr3_nt: TGTGCCAGTAGTATTAGCGGGGAATCCGAGCAGTACTTC
clone_size: NA; d_call: TRBD1; v_call: TRBV19; j_call: TRBJ1-1; cdr3_aa: CASRDRGDTEAFF; cdr3_nt: TGTGCCAGTCGGGACAGGGGGGACACTGAAGCTTTCTTT
clone_size: NA; d_call: NA; v_call: TRBV18; j_call: TRBJ2-7; cdr3_aa: CASSLTPGEGWSSYEQYF; cdr3_nt: TGTGCCAGCTCACTAACCCCGGGAGAGGGGTGGAGCTCCTACGAGCAGTACTTC
clone_size: NA; d_call: TRBD2; v_call: TRBV7-8; j_call: TRBJ2-7; cdr3_aa: CASSPKRGGSSYEQYF; cdr3_nt: TGTGCCAGCAGCCCCAAGCGGGGCGGGAGCTCCTACGAGCAGTACTTC
clone_size: NA; d_call: NA; v_call: TRBV27; j_call: TRBJ2-1; cdr3_aa: CASSWAASDEQFF; cdr3_nt: TGTGCCAGCAGTTGGGCAGCTAGCGATGAGCAGTTCTTC
clone_size: NA; d_call: NA; v_call: TRBV7-6; j_call: TRBJ1-4; cdr3_aa: CASSPRDVTYEKLFF; cdr3_nt: TGTGCCAGCAGCCCCCGAGATGTTACGTATGAAAAACTGTTTTTT
clone_size: NA; d_call: TRBD2; v_call: TRBV29-1; j_call: TRBJ2-7; cdr3_aa: CSVVVLAGGFIPYEQYF; cdr3_nt: TGCAGCGTTGTAGTCCTAGCGGGAGGTTTTATCCCCTACGAGCAGTACTTC
clone_size: once; d_call: NA; v_call: TRBV5-4; j_call: TRBJ1-1; cdr3_aa: CASSLYRDKRPLEAFF; cdr3_nt: TGTGCCAGCAGCTTGTACCGGGACAAACGACCCCTAGAAGCTTTCTTT
clone_size: NA; d_call: TRBD2; v_call: TRBV10-3; j_call: TRBJ2-1; cdr3_aa: CAISELPSGRDYNEQFF; cdr3_nt: TGTGCCATCAGTGAGTTACCTAGCGGGAGGGACTACAATGAGCAGTTCTTC
clone_size: NA; d_call: NA; v_call: TRBV4-2; j_call: TRBJ2-7; cdr3_aa: CASSQANVYEQYF; cdr3_nt: TGTGCCAGCAGCCAAGCGAACGTCTACGAGCAGTACTTC
clone_size: NA; d_call: NA; v_call: TRBV19; j_call: TRBJ1-5; cdr3_aa: CASSIDLEGVNQPQHF; cdr3_nt: TGTGCCAGTAGTATAGATCTGGAGGGGGTCAATCAGCCCCAGCATTTT